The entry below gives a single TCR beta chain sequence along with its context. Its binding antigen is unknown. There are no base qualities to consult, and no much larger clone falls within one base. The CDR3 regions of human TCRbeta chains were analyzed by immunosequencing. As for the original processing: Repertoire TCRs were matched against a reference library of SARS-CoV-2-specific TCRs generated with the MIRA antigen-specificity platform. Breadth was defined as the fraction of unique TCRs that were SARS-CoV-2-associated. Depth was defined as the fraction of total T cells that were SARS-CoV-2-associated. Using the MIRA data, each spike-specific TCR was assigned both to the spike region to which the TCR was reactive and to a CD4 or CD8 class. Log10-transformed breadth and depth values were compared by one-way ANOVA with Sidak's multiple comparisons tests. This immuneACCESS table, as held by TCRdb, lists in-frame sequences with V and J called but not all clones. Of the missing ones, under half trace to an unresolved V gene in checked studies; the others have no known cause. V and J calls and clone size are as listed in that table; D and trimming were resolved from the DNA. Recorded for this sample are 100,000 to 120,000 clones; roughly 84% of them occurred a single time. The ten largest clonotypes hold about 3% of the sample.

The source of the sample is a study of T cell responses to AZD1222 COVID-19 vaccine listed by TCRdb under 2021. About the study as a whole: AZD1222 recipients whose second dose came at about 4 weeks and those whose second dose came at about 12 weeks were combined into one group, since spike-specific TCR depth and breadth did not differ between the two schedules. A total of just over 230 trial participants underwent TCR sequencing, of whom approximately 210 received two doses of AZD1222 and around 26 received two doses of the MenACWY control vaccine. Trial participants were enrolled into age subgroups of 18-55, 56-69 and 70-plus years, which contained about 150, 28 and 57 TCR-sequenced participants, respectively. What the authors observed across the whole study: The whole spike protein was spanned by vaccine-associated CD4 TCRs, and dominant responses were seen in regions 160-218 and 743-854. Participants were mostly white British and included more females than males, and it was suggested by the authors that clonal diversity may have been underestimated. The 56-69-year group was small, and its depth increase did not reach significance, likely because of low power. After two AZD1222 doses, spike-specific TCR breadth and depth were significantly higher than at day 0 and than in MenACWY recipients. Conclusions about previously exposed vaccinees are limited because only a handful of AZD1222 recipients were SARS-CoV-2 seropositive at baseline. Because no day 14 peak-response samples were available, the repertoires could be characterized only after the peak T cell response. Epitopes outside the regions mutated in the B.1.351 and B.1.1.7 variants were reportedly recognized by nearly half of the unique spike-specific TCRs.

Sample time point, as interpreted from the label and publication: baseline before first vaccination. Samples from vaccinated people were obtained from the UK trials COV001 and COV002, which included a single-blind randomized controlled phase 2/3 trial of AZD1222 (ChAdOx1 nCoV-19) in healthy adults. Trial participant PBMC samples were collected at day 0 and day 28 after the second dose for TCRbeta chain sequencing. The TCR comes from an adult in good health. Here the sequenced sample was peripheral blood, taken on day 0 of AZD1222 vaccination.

The sequence in DNA is TGTGCCAGCACCGCCCTGGGAGGGGGCGTCTATGGCTACACCTTC. This encodes CASTALGGGVYGYTF. This sequence uses TRBV9 and TRBJ1-2; 7 middle bases align to TRBD1. Trimming removed 6 bases from V and 4 bases from J; the gene matches leave 12 bases unexplained. The germline V gene encodes CDR1 SGDLS and CDR2 YYNGEE. Including cysteine and phenylalanine, the CDR3 has 15 amino acids. Kept here is only the CDR3 DNA, which spans 45 bases and is read in frame from base 1.